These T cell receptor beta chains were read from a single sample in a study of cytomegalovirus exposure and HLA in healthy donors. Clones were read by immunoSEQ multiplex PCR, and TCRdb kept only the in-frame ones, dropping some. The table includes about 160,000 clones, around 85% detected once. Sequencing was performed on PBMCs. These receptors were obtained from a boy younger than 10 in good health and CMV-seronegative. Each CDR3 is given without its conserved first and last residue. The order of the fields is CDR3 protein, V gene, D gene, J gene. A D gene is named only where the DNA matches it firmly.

cdr3_aa: ATERGRGGDYNEQF; v_call: TRBV27; d_call: -; j_call: TRBJ2-1
cdr3_aa: ASSVDSYGYT; v_call: TRBV7-9; d_call: -; j_call: TRBJ1-2
cdr3_aa: ASSYSRNADQPQH; v_call: TRBV6-5; d_call: -; j_call: TRBJ1-5
cdr3_aa: ASSSGGGGLRKLF; v_call: TRBV7-2; d_call: -; j_call: TRBJ1-4
cdr3_aa: ASSLHERGARETQY; v_call: TRBV5-1; d_call: TRBD2; j_call: TRBJ2-5
cdr3_aa: ASSLGGTPDTQY; v_call: TRBV5-6; d_call: -; j_call: TRBJ2-3
cdr3_aa: ASSLGLANEQF; v_call: TRBV5-1; d_call: TRBD2; j_call: TRBJ2-1
cdr3_aa: ASSLIKGIAGNEQF; v_call: TRBV7-9; d_call: -; j_call: TRBJ2-1
cdr3_aa: ASSLRTSGSYEQY; v_call: TRBV11-2; d_call: TRBD2; j_call: TRBJ2-7
cdr3_aa: ASSLDSDSHTDAQY; v_call: TRBV7-9; d_call: -; j_call: TRBJ2-3
cdr3_aa: ASSPGDRLRTEAF; v_call: TRBV6-6; d_call: TRBD1; j_call: TRBJ1-1
cdr3_aa: ASRSVREFEKLF; v_call: TRBV27; d_call: -; j_call: TRBJ1-4
cdr3_aa: AWEGLTEAF; v_call: TRBV30; d_call: -; j_call: TRBJ1-1
cdr3_aa: ASSRLGTEAF; v_call: TRBV27; d_call: -; j_call: TRBJ1-1
cdr3_aa: AWSVGSWGSNEQF; v_call: TRBV30; d_call: -; j_call: TRBJ2-1
cdr3_aa: ASRGEGASYEQY; v_call: TRBV2; d_call: -; j_call: TRBJ2-7
cdr3_aa: AWQDRPGNTIY; v_call: TRBV30; d_call: -; j_call: TRBJ1-3
cdr3_aa: ASSPTGGGSPLH; v_call: TRBV7-6; d_call: -; j_call: TRBJ1-6
cdr3_aa: ASSQPGQGQNTGELF; v_call: TRBV23-1; d_call: TRBD1; j_call: TRBJ2-2
cdr3_aa: ASSFALAGGTYNEQF; v_call: TRBV13; d_call: TRBD2; j_call: TRBJ2-1
cdr3_aa: ASSYLEAEAF; v_call: TRBV6-5; d_call: -; j_call: TRBJ1-1
cdr3_aa: ASSGLAPQGPDTQY; v_call: TRBV6-1; d_call: TRBD2; j_call: TRBJ2-3
cdr3_aa: AIAGTGGDNSPLH; v_call: TRBV10-3; d_call: TRBD1; j_call: TRBJ1-6
cdr3_aa: ASSLGGSGNTIY; v_call: TRBV5-4; d_call: -; j_call: TRBJ1-3
cdr3_aa: ASSRHGQPDTQY; v_call: TRBV5-8; d_call: -; j_call: TRBJ2-3
cdr3_aa: ASTDRGITDTQY; v_call: TRBV6-1; d_call: TRBD1; j_call: TRBJ2-3
cdr3_aa: ASLSADNNEQF; v_call: TRBV28; d_call: -; j_call: TRBJ2-1
cdr3_aa: ASRLTGGNYGYT; v_call: TRBV6-1; d_call: -; j_call: TRBJ1-2
cdr3_aa: ASSPQTGQGPNYGYT; v_call: TRBV19; d_call: TRBD1; j_call: TRBJ1-2
cdr3_aa: ASSPGLATQGQF; v_call: TRBV7-3; d_call: TRBD2; j_call: TRBJ2-1
cdr3_aa: SVEVDMSGVYGYT; v_call: TRBV29-1; d_call: -; j_call: TRBJ1-2
cdr3_aa: AVSRADEQF; v_call: TRBV6-6; d_call: -; j_call: TRBJ2-1
cdr3_aa: ASSLAGGANTIY; v_call: TRBV11-2; d_call: TRBD1; j_call: TRBJ1-3